These T cell receptor beta chains were read from a single sample in a study of PD-1 blockade in classical Hodgkin lymphoma. The method was immunoSEQ multiplex PCR; TCRdb's version includes in-frame clones alone and lacks a portion of them. The repertoire has approximately 65,000 clones, around 90% of them found once; the top ten carry about 8%. Sample: peripheral blood mononuclear cells (PBMCs), taken before the fourth cycle of nivolumab. These receptors were taken from a human donor with classical Hodgkin lymphoma. CDR3s include the opening cysteine and the closing phenylalanine or tryptophan. A D gene is named only where the DNA matches it firmly. Where a row states a size, it is once, few, many or the class of an expanded clone; other rows omit it.

clone size	V gene	J gene	D gene	CDR3 protein	CDR3 DNA
few	TRBV19	TRBJ1-5	-	CASRGQTGDSNQPQHF	TGTGCCAGTCGAGGGCAGACCGGCGATAGCAATCAGCCCCAGCATTTT
-	TRBV2	TRBJ1-1	-	CASNQWGENTEAFF	TGTGCCAGCAACCAATGGGGCGAGAACACTGAAGCTTTCTTT
-	TRBV29-1	TRBJ2-3	TRBD2	CSVGGGAALPTDTQYF	TGCAGCGTTGGGGGGGGAGCAGCCCTACCCACAGATACGCAGTATTTT
-	TRBV27	TRBJ2-4	-	CASSTGFGMGNIQYF	TGTGCCAGCAGCACTGGCTTTGGGATGGGAAACATTCAGTACTTC
-	TRBV9	TRBJ2-1	-	CASGAAQTYNEQFF	TGTGCCAGCGGTGCCGCCCAGACCTACAATGAGCAGTTCTTC
-	TRBV13	TRBJ2-7	-	CASSLEGDHAYEQYF	TGTGCCAGCAGCTTAGAAGGGGACCATGCCTACGAGCAGTACTTC
few	TRBV19	TRBJ1-5	-	CASRPAGGYSNQPQHF	TGTGCCAGTAGGCCCGCAGGAGGATATAGCAATCAGCCCCAGCATTTT
-	TRBV11-2	TRBJ2-5	-	CASSYTPTEGSLGAQYF	TGTGCCAGCAGCTATACCCCAACAGAGGGGAGTCTAGGGGCCCAGTACTTC
-	TRBV4-1	TRBJ2-3	TRBD2	CASSQDRGTSGGARTDTQYF	TGCGCCAGCAGCCAAGATAGGGGCACTAGCGGGGGGGCTCGCACAGATACGCAGTATTTT
-	TRBV29-1	TRBJ1-1	TRBD1	CSVEAPQGGATEAFF	TGCAGCGTTGAAGCCCCACAGGGGGGGGCCACTGAAGCTTTCTTT
-	TRBV28	TRBJ1-5	-	CASSLGPSQGYSNQPQHF	TGTGCCAGCAGTTTGGGGCCCTCCCAGGGATATAGCAATCAGCCCCAGCATTTT
-	TRBV2	TRBJ2-5	TRBD1	CASRDRVETQYF	TGTGCCAGCAGGGACAGGGTTGAGACCCAGTACTTC
once	TRBV6-5	TRBJ1-4	TRBD1	CASKQGSANEKLFF	TGTGCCAGCAAACAGGGGTCGGCTAATGAAAAACTGTTTTTT
once	TRBV11-2	TRBJ1-1	-	CASRTTGSEAFF	TGTGCCAGCCGGACGACGGGGAGTGAAGCTTTCTTT
-	TRBV2	TRBJ2-7	-	CASSDPGGAYEQYF	TGTGCCAGCAGTGATCCAGGGGGGGCCTACGAGCAGTACTTC
-	TRBV18	TRBJ2-2	-	CASSPTSSSGELFF	TGTGCCAGCTCACCGACCTCTAGTTCCGGGGAGCTGTTTTTT
once	TRBV18	TRBJ2-1	-	CASSRPLPGEQFF	TGTGCCAGCTCACGACCCCTTCCCGGTGAGCAGTTCTTC
-	TRBV7-2	TRBJ2-1	-	CASSLQRAGYNEQFF	TGTGCCAGCAGCCTTCAGCGGGCGGGGTACAATGAGCAGTTCTTC
-	TRBV5-1	TRBJ2-1	TRBD1	CASSLRTGGNEQFF	TGCGCCAGCAGCTTGCGGACAGGGGGCAATGAGCAGTTCTTC
-	TRBV15	TRBJ2-7	-	CATSRPPFGDYEQYF	TGTGCCACCAGCAGACCACCTTTCGGGGACTACGAGCAGTACTTC
-	TRBV10-3	TRBJ1-1	TRBD1	CAVWTGGTEAFF	TGTGCCGTCTGGACAGGGGGCACTGAAGCTTTCTTT
few	TRBV7-9	TRBJ2-1	TRBD2	CASSLNPSGNNEQFF	TGTGCCAGCAGCTTAAATCCTAGCGGGAACAATGAGCAGTTCTTC